This T cell receptor (beta chain) was captured by sequencing in a study of blood T cell repertoires in COVID-19. Profiled with immunoSEQ multiplex PCR; TCRdb holds only in-frame clones, not every one. The sample lists about 260,000 clones, about nine tenths occurring once. The CDR3 runs 15 residues. Germline V lookup: CDR1 LNHDA, CDR2 SQIVND (reference sequence). V dropped 7 bases and J dropped 4 bases, with 17 bases sitting between them. Source material: peripheral blood. The chain couples TRBV19 to TRBJ1-5; no definite D call. The receptor was derived from a man in his forties who had recovered from COVID-19. CDR3 region: CASTYRVRQNQPQHF. CDR3 nucleotide sequence: TGTGCCAGTACCTATCGGGTTCGCCAGAATCAGCCCCAGCATTTT.